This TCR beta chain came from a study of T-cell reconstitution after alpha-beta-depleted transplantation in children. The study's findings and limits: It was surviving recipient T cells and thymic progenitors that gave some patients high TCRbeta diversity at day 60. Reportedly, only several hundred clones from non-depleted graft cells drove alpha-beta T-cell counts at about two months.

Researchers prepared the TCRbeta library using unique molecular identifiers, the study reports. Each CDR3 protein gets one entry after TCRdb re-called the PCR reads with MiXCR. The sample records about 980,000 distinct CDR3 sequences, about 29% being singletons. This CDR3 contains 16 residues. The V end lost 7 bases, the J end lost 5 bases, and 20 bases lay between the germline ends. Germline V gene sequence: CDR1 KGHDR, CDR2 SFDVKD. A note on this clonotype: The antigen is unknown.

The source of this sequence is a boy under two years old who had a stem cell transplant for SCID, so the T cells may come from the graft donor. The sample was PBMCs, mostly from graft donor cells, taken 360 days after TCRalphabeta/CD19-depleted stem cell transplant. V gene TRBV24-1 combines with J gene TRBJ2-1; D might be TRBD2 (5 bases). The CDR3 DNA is TGTGCCACCAGGCCCCCAGCCCCGGGGTGGGACAATGAGCAGTTCTTC. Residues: CATRPPAPGWDNEQFF.